These T cell receptor beta chains were read from a single sample in a study of PD-1 blockade in classical Hodgkin lymphoma. TCRdb keeps only in-frame clones here, not all; method: immunoSEQ multiplex PCR. The sample shows about 110,000 clones, approximately 90% of them seen only once. The sequences come from peripheral blood mononuclear cells (PBMCs), collected before the second cycle of nivolumab. The source of these receptors is a human donor with classical Hodgkin lymphoma. The CDR3 runs from the conserved cysteine through the conserved F or W. The order of the fields is clone size, V gene, J gene, D gene, CDR3 protein, CDR3 DNA. The D gene is left open where the match is weak. The size entry is marked missing in some rows and otherwise reads once, few, many or a size class.

-	TRBV19	TRBJ2-7	-	CASSIDVVSSYEQYF	TGTGCCAGTAGTATAGACGTAGTGAGCTCCTACGAGCAGTACTTC
-	TRBV27	TRBJ2-7	TRBD1	CASSLTGQGYEQYF	TGTGCCAGCTCCTTGACAGGACAGGGCTACGAGCAGTACTTC
once	TRBV29-1	TRBJ1-1	-	CSVKRAIEAFF	TGCAGCGTTAAGCGCGCTATTGAAGCTTTCTTT
-	TRBV5-1	TRBJ2-1	-	CASSYDRGSSYNEQFF	TGCGCCAGCAGCTACGACCGGGGAAGCTCCTACAATGAGCAGTTCTTC
few	TRBV5-4	TRBJ1-2	-	CASSPGAWGRDDYGYTF	TGTGCCAGCAGCCCGGGAGCCTGGGGCAGGGACGACTATGGCTACACCTTC
-	TRBV5-1	TRBJ2-5	-	CASSLTGTGGRWETQYF	TGCGCCAGCAGCTTGACCGGGACGGGGGGCCGTTGGGAGACCCAGTACTTC
-	TRBV7-8	TRBJ2-7	-	CASSLEGVRGRAYEQYF	TGTGCCAGCAGCTTAGAGGGGGTAAGGGGGAGGGCCTACGAGCAGTACTTC
-	TRBV28	TRBJ2-7	TRBD2	CASRVGDYLYEQYF	TGTGCCAGCAGGGTGGGGGACTACCTATACGAGCAGTACTTC
-	TRBV19	TRBJ2-2	-	CASSIIPEVGELFF	TGTGCCAGTAGTATAATTCCCGAGGTTGGGGAGCTGTTTTTT
-	TRBV30	TRBJ2-7	-	CAWSRDSYEQYF	TGTGCCTGGAGCAGGGACTCCTACGAGCAGTACTTC
few	TRBV5-6	TRBJ2-5	TRBD2	CASSEGLAGETQYF	TGTGCCAGCAGCGAGGGACTAGCGGGGGAGACCCAGTACTTC
-	TRBV6-1	TRBJ2-6	-	CASSAGSSGANVPTF	TGTGCCAGCAGTGCAGGGAGCTCTGGGGCCAACGTCCCGACTTTC
-	TRBV27	TRBJ2-1	TRBD2	CASSSTSIAGASYNEQFF	TGTGCCAGCAGTTCCACCTCCATAGCGGGGGCGTCCTACAATGAGCAGTTCTTC
-	TRBV10-3	TRBJ2-7	TRBD2	CAISAGLAGVGEQYF	TGTGCCATCAGTGCGGGACTAGCGGGAGTCGGCGAGCAGTACTTC
once	TRBV19	TRBJ2-7	TRBD1	CATQKTGGIYEQYF	TGTGCCACCCAGAAAACAGGGGGAATCTACGAGCAGTACTTC
-	TRBV6-5	TRBJ1-3	-	CASSSSLENTIYF	TGTGCCAGCAGTTCCTCTCTGGAAAACACCATATATTTT
-	TRBV19	TRBJ2-7	TRBD2	CASSIVAGDYEQYF	TGTGCCAGTAGTATAGTGGCGGGAGACTACGAGCAGTACTTC
-	TRBV5-6	TRBJ1-3	-	CASSLQGSGNTIYF	TGTGCCAGCAGCTTACAGGGCTCTGGAAACACCATATATTTT
-	TRBV6-1	TRBJ1-1	-	CASRDFGTPTEAFF	TGTGCCAGCCGTGATTTCGGAACCCCCACTGAAGCTTTCTTT
-	TRBV2	TRBJ2-3	TRBD2	CASTPSGRGPDTQYF	TGTGCCAGCACTCCCAGCGGGAGGGGCCCAGATACGCAGTATTTT
-	TRBV28	TRBJ1-3	TRBD1	CASSWIGTGPVSSGNTIYF	TGTGCCAGCAGTTGGATCGGGACAGGGCCCGTTAGCTCTGGAAACACCATATATTTT
-	TRBV30	TRBJ2-7	-	CAWSVSGGGEQYF	TGTGCCTGGAGTGTATCCGGGGGCGGCGAGCAGTACTTC
-	TRBV7-2	TRBJ1-1	-	CASSLDRAGTTEAFF	TGTGCCAGCAGCTTAGATCGGGCAGGGACCACTGAAGCTTTCTTT
-	TRBV23-1	TRBJ1-1	TRBD1	CASIGTGGDAYTEAFF	TGCGCCAGCATAGGGACAGGGGGCGACGCGTACACTGAAGCTTTCTTT
once	TRBV19	TRBJ2-3	TRBD1	CASSLDRATDTQYF	TGTGCCAGTAGTTTGGACAGGGCCACAGATACGCAGTATTTT
once	TRBV28	TRBJ2-2	TRBD2	CASCPRLAGTGELFF	TGTGCCAGCTGTCCCCGACTAGCGGGCACCGGGGAGCTGTTTTTT
-	TRBV30	TRBJ2-7	-	CAWAPGSYEQYF	TGTGCCTGGGCCCCGGGGTCCTACGAGCAGTACTTC
-	TRBV19	TRBJ2-1	-	CASSLDGSSYNEQFF	TGTGCCAGTAGTTTGGACGGGAGCTCCTACAATGAGCAGTTCTTC
-	TRBV11-3	TRBJ1-2	-	CASNQNSYGYTF	TGTGCCAGCAACCAAAACAGCTATGGCTACACCTTC
-	TRBV5-1	TRBJ1-1	TRBD1	CASSLVGTENTEAFF	TGCGCCAGCAGCTTGGTCGGGACAGAGAACACTGAAGCTTTCTTT